The clone carrying this TCR beta chain appeared a single time. Antigen: not known. The CDR3 is 14 amino acids. V shed 6 bases, J shed 7 bases, and the junction held 7 bases outside the gene matches. Germline CDR1 is KGHSH and CDR2 is LQKENI. It was with 60 Vbeta and 13 Jbeta primers that the PCR ran. Per the original data handling: Later analysis identified approximately 88 million unique TCR beta chains, about 10 million shared. Repertoires were generated with immunoSEQ multiplex PCR, while TCRdb's copy carries only in-frame clones and drops some. V and J calls and clone size are those listed in that table; D and trimming were worked out from the DNA. The table has some 96,000 clones, roughly three fifths seen once. The sample belongs to a study of cytomegalovirus exposure and HLA in healthy donors. Study results and limitations: A later analysis showed HLA-associated TCR beta chains outstripping equally common others in clonal expansion.

The sequenced sample was PBMCs. The source is a man in his fifties or sixties in good health and CMV-seronegative. The rearrangement uses TRBV18 and TRBJ2-3, with 10 bases fitting TRBD2. CDR3 protein: CASSPSGGAYTQYF. The CDR3 DNA reads as TGTGCCAGCTCCCCCAGCGGGGGGGCTTATACGCAGTATTTT.